This TCR beta chain was documented in a study of cytomegalovirus exposure and HLA in healthy donors. The PCR was carried out with 60 Vbeta primers and 13 Jbeta primers. Here immunoSEQ multiplex PCR was the method, and the copy in TCRdb shows in-frame clones only, minus some. The top ten hold more than 4% of the sample, which has roughly 170,000 clones, 84% seen once. Trimming cost V 3 bases and J 5 bases; bases outside gene matches: 6. The CDR3 has 15 residues. The germline CDR1 and CDR2 sequences are SNHLY and FYNNEI. Sequenced input: PBMCs. The TCR was taken from a girl under 18 in good health and CMV-seropositive. This sequence joins TRBV2 and TRBJ2-7; 11 bases are a match to TRBD2. The CDR3 loop is CASSDASGGLHEQYF. The CDR3 DNA follows: TGTGCCAGCAGTGACGCTAGCGGGGGGTTACACGAGCAGTACTTC. Full variable domain (outside the CDR3, taken from reference TRBV2 and TRBJ2-7): EPEVTQTPSHQVTQMGQEVILRCVPISNHLYFYWYRQILGQKVEFLVSFYNNEISEKSEIFDDQFSVERPDGSNFTLKIRSTKLEDSAMYFCASSDASGGLHEQYFGPGTRLTVT.